The source of this TCR beta chain is a study of OX40 agonist ivuxolimab in advanced cancers. Findings of the study overall: Clonal expansion was seen in CD4+ and CD8+ blood T cells by week 6 at 0.1 to 3.0 mg/kg.

This clone appeared once. Antigen specificity is unknown. Sequencing used immunoSEQ multiplex PCR; TCRdb keeps in-frame clones, though not all of them. The data show tens of thousands of clones, more than 75% seen once. J lost 1 base, V lost 0 bases, and 4 bases had no gene match. The CDR3 is 16 amino acids. Germline V lookup: CDR1 KGHSY, CDR2 FQNENV. This clonotype was sampled from an adult with an advanced solid tumor such as melanoma, head and neck, liver or kidney cancer. Material: CD4+ or CD8+ T cells sorted from blood, obtained in a trial of the OX40 agonist ivuxolimab. V usage is TRBV16 and J usage is TRBJ2-3; 7 bases map to TRBD2. CDR3 sequence (DNA): TGTGCCAGCAGCCAATCGGGAGGGTCAGGCACAGATACGCAGTATTTT. Its protein product is CASSQSGGSGTDTQYF.